Given below is one TCR beta chain in context. These data are taken from a study of sequential checkpoint blockade in melanoma. Specified treatment: randomized to nivolumab then ipilimumab (arm A) or the reverse (arm B). DNA-damaging chemotherapy had not been given to any patient beforehand. Live CD3+CD8+ CD19− CD56− cells were sorted from PBMCs. TCRdb's table, derived via immunoSEQ multiplex PCR, lists solely in-frame clones and lacks some. The table has about 17,000 clones, 80% seen once. This receptor was obtained from a human donor with melanoma. The input for sequencing was CD8+ T cells sorted from blood (inferred from file names), taken from a patient given nivolumab and ipilimumab in sequence.

The CDR3 DNA is TGTGCCAGCAGTTACTCGACGGACGGGGTTTACGGCGAGCAGTACTTC. Translating gives CASSYSTDGVYGEQYF. This chain uses TRBV6-5 with TRBJ2-7; a possible D gene is TRBD2 (5 bases). V was shortened by 0 bases and J by 6 bases, with 18 bases between the two germline ends. The CDR3 is 16 amino acids. Germline values: CDR1 MNHEY, CDR2 SVGAGI.